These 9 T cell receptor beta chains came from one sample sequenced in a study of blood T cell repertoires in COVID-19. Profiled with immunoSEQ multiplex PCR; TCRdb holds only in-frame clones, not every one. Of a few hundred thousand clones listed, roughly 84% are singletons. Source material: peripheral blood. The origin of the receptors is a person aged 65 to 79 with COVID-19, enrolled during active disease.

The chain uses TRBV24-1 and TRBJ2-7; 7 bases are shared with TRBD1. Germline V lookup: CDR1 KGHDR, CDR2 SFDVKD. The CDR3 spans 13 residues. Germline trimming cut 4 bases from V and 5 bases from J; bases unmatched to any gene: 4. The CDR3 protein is CATSDLDRDEQYF. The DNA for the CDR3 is TGTGCCACCAGTGACTTAGACAGGGACGAGCAGTACTTC.

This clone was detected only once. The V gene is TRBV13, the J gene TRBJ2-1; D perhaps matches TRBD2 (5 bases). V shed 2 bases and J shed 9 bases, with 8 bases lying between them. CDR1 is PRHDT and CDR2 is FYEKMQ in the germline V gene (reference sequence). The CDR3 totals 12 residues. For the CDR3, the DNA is TGTGCCAGCAGCTTACGGGGAGTTGAGCAGTTCTTC. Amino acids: CASSLRGVEQFF.

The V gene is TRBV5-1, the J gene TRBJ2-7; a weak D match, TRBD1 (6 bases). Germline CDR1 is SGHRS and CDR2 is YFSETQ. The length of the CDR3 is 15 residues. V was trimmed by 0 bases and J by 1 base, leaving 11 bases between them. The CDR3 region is CASSLEQGFSYEQYF. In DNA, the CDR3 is TGCGCCAGCAGCTTGGAACAGGGATTTTCCTACGAGCAGTACTTC.

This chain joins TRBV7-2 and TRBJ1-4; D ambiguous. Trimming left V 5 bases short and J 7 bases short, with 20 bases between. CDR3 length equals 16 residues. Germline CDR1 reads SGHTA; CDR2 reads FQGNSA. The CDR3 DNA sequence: TGTGCCAGCAGCCCTAGCGGTGAGGCTCAGGTTGAAAAACTGTTTTTT. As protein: CASSPSGEAQVEKLFF.

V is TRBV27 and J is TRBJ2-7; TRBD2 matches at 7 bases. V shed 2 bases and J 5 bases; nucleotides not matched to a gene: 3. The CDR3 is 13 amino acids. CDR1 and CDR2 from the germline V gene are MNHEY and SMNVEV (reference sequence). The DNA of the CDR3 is TGTGCCAGCAGTTTAGGGACTATCCACGAGCAGTACTTC. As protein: CASSLGTIHEQYF.

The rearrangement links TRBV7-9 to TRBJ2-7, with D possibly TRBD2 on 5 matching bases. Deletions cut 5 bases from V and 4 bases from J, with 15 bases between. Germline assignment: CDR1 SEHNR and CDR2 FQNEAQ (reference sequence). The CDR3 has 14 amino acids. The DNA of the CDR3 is TGTGCCAGCAGCCCGGGGATCAACTCTTACGAGCAGTACTTC. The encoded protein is CASSPGINSYEQYF.

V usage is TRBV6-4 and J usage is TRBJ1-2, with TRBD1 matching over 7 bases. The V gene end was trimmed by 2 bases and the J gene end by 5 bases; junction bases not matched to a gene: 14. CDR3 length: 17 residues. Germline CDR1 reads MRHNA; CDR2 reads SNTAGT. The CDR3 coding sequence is TGTGCCAGCAGTGACGGGACAGCCTTAGACCGGGATTATGGCTACACCTTC. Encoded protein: CASSDGTALDRDYGYTF.

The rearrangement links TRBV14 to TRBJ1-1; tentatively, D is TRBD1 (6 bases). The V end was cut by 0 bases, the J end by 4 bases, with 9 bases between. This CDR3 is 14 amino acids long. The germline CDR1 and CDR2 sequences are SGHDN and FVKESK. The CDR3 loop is CASSQEGGVTEAFF. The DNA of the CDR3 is TGTGCCAGCAGCCAAGAAGGGGGAGTCACTGAAGCTTTCTTT.

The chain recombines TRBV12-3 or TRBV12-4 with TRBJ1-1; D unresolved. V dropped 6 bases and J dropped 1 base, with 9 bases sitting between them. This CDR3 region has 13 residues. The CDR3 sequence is CASSPSGNTEAFF. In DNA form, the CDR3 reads TGTGCCAGCAGCCCTTCCGGGAACACTGAAGCTTTCTTT.